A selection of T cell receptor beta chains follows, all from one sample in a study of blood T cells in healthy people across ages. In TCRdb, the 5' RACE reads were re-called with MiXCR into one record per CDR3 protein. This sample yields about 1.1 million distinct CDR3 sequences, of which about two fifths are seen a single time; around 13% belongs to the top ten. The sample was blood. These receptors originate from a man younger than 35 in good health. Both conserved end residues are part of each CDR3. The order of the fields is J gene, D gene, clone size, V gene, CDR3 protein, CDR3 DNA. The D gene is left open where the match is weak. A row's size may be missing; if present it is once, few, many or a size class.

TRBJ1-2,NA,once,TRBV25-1,CASSEGMRGGYTF,TGTGCCAGCAGTGAAGGGATGAGAGGAGGCTACACCTTC
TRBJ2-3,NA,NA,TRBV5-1,CASSWGTFGTDTQYF,TGCGCCAGCAGCTGGGGTACTTTTGGCACAGATACGCAGTATTTT
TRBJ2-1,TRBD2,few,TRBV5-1,CASTLAGDFYNEQFF,TGCGCCAGCACCCTAGCGGGGGACTTCTACAATGAGCAGTTCTTC
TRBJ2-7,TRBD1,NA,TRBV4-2,CASSQGDSGYEQYF,TGTGCCAGCAGCCAAGGGGACAGCGGATACGAGCAGTACTTC
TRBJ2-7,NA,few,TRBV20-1,CSARVSDSYEQYF,TGCAGTGCTAGAGTCTCGGACTCCTACGAGCAGTACTTC
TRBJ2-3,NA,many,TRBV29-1,CSADLYTDTQYF,TGCAGCGCGGATCTTTACACAGATACGCAGTATTTT
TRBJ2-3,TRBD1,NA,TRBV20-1,CSAGQGANTDTQYF,TGCAGTGCTGGACAGGGGGCAAACACAGATACGCAGTATTTT
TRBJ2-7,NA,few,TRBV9,CASIARGPLYEQYF,TGTGCCAGCATAGCTAGGGGACCTCTTTACGAGCAGTACTTC
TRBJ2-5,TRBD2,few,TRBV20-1,CNPSGGAEETQYF,TGCAACCCTAGCGGGGGGGCCGAAGAGACCCAGTACTTC
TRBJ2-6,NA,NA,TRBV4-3,CASSQDDTGANVLTF,TGCGCCAGCAGCCAAGATGATACTGGGGCCAACGTCCTGACTTTC
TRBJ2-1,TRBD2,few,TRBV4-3,CASSLRIAGSYNEQFF,TGCGCCAGCAGCCTCAGAATAGCGGGGTCCTACAATGAGCAGTTCTTC
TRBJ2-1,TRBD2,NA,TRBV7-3,CASSSGLRGSGLYNGQFF,TGTGCCAGCAGCTCGGGATTGAGAGGTAGCGGGCTTTACAATGGGCAGTTCTTC
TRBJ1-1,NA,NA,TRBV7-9,CASSSSAVTEAFF,TGTGCCAGCAGCTCCTCGGCGGTAACTGAAGCTTTCTTT
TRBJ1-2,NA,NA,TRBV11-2,CASSLSPSANYGYTF,TGTGCCAGCAGCTTAAGCCCGAGTGCTAACTATGGCTACACCTTC
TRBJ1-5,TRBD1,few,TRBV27,CASSLRTGNNQPQHF,TGTGCCAGCAGTCTCAGGACAGGGAACAATCAGCCCCAGCATTTT
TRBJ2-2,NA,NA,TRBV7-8,CASSLGQISGELFF,TGTGCCAGCAGCCTCGGACAGATTTCCGGGGAGCTGTTTTTT
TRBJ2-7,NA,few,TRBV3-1,CASSQAERGDSYEQYF,TGTGCCAGCAGCCAAGCCGAGAGGGGAGATTCCTACGAGCAGTACTTC
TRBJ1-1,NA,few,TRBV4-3,CASSQDGEVDTEAFF,TGCGCCAGCAGCCAAGATGGGGAAGTCGACACTGAAGCTTTCTTT
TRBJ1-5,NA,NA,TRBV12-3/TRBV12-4,CASSLVPGSYQPQHF,TGTGCCAGCAGTTTAGTCCCCGGTTCGTATCAGCCCCAGCATTTT
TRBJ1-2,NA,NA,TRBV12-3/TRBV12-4,CASSPPRLGYGYTF,TGTGCCAGCAGCCCCCCCAGGCTGGGGTATGGCTACACCTTC
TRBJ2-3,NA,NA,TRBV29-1,CSVDGGAGDTQYF,TGCAGCGTTGACGGGGGCGCAGGAGATACGCAGTATTTT
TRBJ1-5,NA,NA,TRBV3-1,CASSQGEGHQPQHF,TGTGCCAGCAGCCAAGGTGAAGGGCATCAGCCCCAGCATTTT
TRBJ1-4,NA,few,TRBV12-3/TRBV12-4,CASILTGGEKLFF,TGTGCCAGCATCCTAACGGGAGGGGAAAAACTGTTTTTT
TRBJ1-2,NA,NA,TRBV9,CASSSATTGPYGYTF,TGTGCCAGCAGCTCAGCCACGACAGGTCCGTATGGCTACACCTTC
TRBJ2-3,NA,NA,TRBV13,CASSLGGRFGVKNSDTQYF,TGTGCCAGCAGCTTAGGGGGGCGGTTCGGGGTAAAGAACTCAGATACGCAGTATTTT
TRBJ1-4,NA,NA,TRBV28,CAALGQVNEKLFF,TGTGCCGCCTTGGGGCAGGTGAATGAAAAACTGTTTTTT
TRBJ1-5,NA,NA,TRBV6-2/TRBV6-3,CASSYRGEGNQPQHF,TGTGCCAGCAGTTACCGCGGGGAAGGCAATCAGCCCCAGCATTTT
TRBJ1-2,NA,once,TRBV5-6,CASSLGGSNDGYTF,TGTGCCAGCAGCTTGGGGGGCAGTAACGATGGCTACACCTTC
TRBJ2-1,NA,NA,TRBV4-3,CASSWAGQSYNEQFF,TGCGCCAGCAGCTGGGCAGGGCAGTCCTACAATGAGCAGTTCTTC
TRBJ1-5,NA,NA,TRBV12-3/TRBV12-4,CASSLRARVGTQPQHF,TGTGCCAGCAGTTTACGGGCAAGGGTGGGTACTCAGCCCCAGCATTTT
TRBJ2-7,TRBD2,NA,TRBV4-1,CASSRSGTSGGSSYNEQYF,TGCGCCAGCAGCCGTTCCGGGACTAGCGGGGGTAGCTCCTACAATGAGCAGTACTTC
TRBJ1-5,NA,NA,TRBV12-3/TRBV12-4,CASSLLVHQPQHF,TGTGCCAGCAGTTTATTGGTTCATCAGCCCCAGCATTTT
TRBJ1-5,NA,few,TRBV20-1,CSAVLLVVPGSNQPQHF,TGCAGTGCTGTTCTGCTAGTGGTCCCGGGGAGCAATCAGCCCCAGCATTTT
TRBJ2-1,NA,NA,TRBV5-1,CASSLASGSRGNEQFF,TGCGCCAGCAGCTTGGCCAGTGGGTCCAGGGGCAATGAGCAGTTCTTC
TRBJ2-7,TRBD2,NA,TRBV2,CASTKGLAGVNEQYF,TGTGCCAGCACAAAGGGACTAGCGGGTGTCAATGAGCAGTACTTC
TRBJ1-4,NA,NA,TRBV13,CARTKGANEKLFF,TGTGCCAGGACGAAGGGGGCTAATGAAAAACTGTTTTTT
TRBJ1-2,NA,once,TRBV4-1,CASSQDIGAPYGYTF,TGCGCCAGCAGCCAAGATATTGGGGCCCCCTATGGCTACACCTTC
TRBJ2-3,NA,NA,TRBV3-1,CASSQDRVVGDTQYF,TGTGCCAGCAGCCAAGATCGAGTGGTAGGCGATACGCAGTATTTT
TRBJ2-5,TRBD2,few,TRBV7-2,CATQTSGDQETQYF,TGTGCCACCCAAACTAGCGGGGATCAAGAGACCCAGTACTTC
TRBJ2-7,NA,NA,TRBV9,CASSARAIGSDYNEQYF,TGTGCCAGCAGCGCTAGGGCGATCGGGTCAGATTACAATGAGCAGTACTTC
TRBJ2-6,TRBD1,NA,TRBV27,CASSTPTDRVWDSGANVLTF,TGTGCCAGCAGTACCCCGACAGACAGGGTCTGGGACTCTGGGGCCAACGTCCTGACTTTC
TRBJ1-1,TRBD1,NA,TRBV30,CAWSLRGEAFF,TGTGCCTGGAGCCTCAGGGGGGAAGCTTTCTTT
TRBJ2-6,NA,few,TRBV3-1,CASSQASSGANVLTF,TGTGCCAGCAGCCAAGCGTCCTCTGGGGCCAACGTCCTGACTTTC
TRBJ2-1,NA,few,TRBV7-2,CASSLGWGVSHNEQFF,TGTGCCAGCAGCTTAGGATGGGGGGTCTCACACAATGAGCAGTTCTTC
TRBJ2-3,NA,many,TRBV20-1,CSALTYDTQYF,TGCAGTGCGTTAACCTACGATACGCAGTATTTT
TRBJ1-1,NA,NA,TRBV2,CASRGMDTEAFF,TGTGCCAGCAGGGGGATGGACACTGAAGCTTTCTTT